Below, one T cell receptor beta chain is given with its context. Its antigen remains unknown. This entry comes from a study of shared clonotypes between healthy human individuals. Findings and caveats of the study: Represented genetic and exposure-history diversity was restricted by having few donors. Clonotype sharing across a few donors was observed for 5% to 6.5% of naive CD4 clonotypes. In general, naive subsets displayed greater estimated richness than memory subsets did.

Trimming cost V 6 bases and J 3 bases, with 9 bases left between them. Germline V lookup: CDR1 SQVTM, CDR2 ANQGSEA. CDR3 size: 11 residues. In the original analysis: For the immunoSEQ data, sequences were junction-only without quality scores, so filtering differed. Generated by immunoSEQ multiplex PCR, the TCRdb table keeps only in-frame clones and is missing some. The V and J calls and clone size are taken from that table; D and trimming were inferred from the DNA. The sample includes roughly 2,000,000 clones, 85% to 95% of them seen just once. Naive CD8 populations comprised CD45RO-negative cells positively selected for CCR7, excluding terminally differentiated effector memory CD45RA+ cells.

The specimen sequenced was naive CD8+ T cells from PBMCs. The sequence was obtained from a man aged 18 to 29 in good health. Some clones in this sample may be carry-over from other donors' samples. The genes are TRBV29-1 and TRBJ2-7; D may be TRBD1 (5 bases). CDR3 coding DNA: TGCAGCGTCAGGGCGCGCTACGAGCAGTACTTC. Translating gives CSVRARYEQYF.